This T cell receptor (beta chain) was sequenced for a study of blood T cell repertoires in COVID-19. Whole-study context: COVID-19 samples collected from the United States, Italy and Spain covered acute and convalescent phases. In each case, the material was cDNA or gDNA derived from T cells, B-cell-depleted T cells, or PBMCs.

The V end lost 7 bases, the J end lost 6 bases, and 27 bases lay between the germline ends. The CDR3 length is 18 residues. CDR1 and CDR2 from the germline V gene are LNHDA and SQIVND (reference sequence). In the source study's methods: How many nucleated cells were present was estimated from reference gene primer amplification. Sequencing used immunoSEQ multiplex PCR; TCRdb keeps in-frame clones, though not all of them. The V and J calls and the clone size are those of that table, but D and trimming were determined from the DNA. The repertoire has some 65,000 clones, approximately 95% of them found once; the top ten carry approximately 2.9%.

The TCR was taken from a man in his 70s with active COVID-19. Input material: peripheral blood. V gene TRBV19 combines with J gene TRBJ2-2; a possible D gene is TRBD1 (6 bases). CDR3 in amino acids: CASKVAGLAGAAAGELFF. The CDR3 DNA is TGTGCCAGTAAGGTTGCCGGTCTCGCAGGGGCGGCGGCCGGGGAGCTGTTTTTT. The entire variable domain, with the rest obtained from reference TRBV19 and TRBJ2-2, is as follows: DGGITQSPKYLFRKEGQNVTLSCEQNLNHDAMYWYRQDPGQGLRLIYYSQIVNDFQKGDIAEGYSVSREKKESFPLTVTSAQKNPTAFYLCASKVAGLAGAAAGELFFGEGSRLTVL.